This is a list of T cell receptor beta chains from one sample in a study of identical twins. TCRdb passed the 5' RACE reads through MiXCR, listing each CDR3 protein once. The profile covers a few hundred thousand distinct CDR3 sequences, with 9.5% to 10% appearing a single time and roughly 3% taken by the ten largest. The data also belong to a second study, concerning yellow fever vaccine responses in identical twins.

Specimen: PBMCs. The origin of the receptors is a woman younger than 30 in good health. The CDR3 runs from the conserved cysteine through the conserved F or W. The order of the fields is clone size, D gene, J gene, V gene, CDR3 protein, CDR3 DNA. The D gene is left open where the match is weak. Size tells how often a clone was seen (once, few, many) or the class of an expanded clone, and some rows leave it out.

many	TRBD2	TRBJ2-3	TRBV3-1	CASSRALAGGLDTQYF	TGTGCCAGCAGTCGTGCACTAGCGGGGGGATTAGATACGCAGTATTTT
many	-	TRBJ1-3	TRBV29-1	CSAEEGLSGNTIYF	TGCAGCGCGGAGGAGGGGCTCTCTGGAAACACCATATATTTT
-	-	TRBJ2-5	TRBV23-1	CASSQLWRPPGTQYF	TGCGCCAGCAGTCAATTGTGGAGACCCCCTGGGACCCAGTACTTC
few	-	TRBJ2-7	TRBV23-1	CASSPPEQSSEQYF	TGCGCCAGCAGCCCCCCCGAACAGTCTAGTGAGCAGTACTTC
many	-	TRBJ2-1	TRBV29-1	CSVGGYYNEQFF	TGCAGCGTTGGCGGTTACTACAATGAGCAGTTCTTC
many	TRBD1	TRBJ2-7	TRBV12-3/TRBV12-4	CASSSGTGLLAQYF	TGTGCCAGCAGTTCCGGGACAGGGCTATTGGCGCAGTACTTC
-	-	TRBJ1-1	TRBV15	CATSRAQGAVNTEAFF	TGTGCCACCAGCAGAGCACAGGGAGCCGTGAACACTGAAGCTTTCTTT
-	-	TRBJ2-1	TRBV27	CANPPNGLGSYNEQFF	TGTGCCAACCCCCCCAACGGTCTAGGGTCCTACAATGAGCAGTTCTTC
many	-	TRBJ2-2	TRBV5-5	CASSLAGLTGELFF	TGTGCCAGCAGCTTGGCCGGTCTTACCGGGGAGCTGTTTTTT
few	-	TRBJ1-4	TRBV30	CAWNRGGEKLFF	TGTGCCTGGAATCGGGGAGGTGAAAAACTGTTTTTT
many	TRBD2	TRBJ2-2	TRBV20-1	CSARVAGITGELFF	TGCAGTGCTAGAGTAGCGGGGATTACCGGGGAGCTGTTTTTT
many	-	TRBJ2-1	TRBV6-2/TRBV6-3	CASSSAALGYNEQFF	TGTGCCAGCAGCTCCGCGGCACTGGGATACAATGAGCAGTTCTTC
few	TRBD2	TRBJ2-6	TRBV2	CASSVASGSAGANVLTF	TGTGCCAGCAGTGTCGCTAGCGGGAGCGCTGGGGCCAACGTCCTGACTTTC
many	-	TRBJ1-2	TRBV15	CATSKGNYGYTF	TGTGCCACCAGCAAGGGGAACTATGGCTACACCTTC
many	-	TRBJ2-7	TRBV6-1	CASQLTAGAYEQYF	TGTGCCAGCCAACTAACGGCCGGGGCGTACGAGCAGTACTTC
many	-	TRBJ2-7	TRBV4-1	CASSQVFGGYEQYF	TGCGCCAGCAGCCAAGTTTTTGGGGGCTACGAGCAGTACTTC
-	-	TRBJ2-1	TRBV12-3/TRBV12-4	CASRDTGPSNEQFF	TGTGCCAGCAGAGACACGGGACCGAGCAATGAGCAGTTCTTC
many	-	TRBJ1-5	TRBV20-1	CSALEGPGQPQHF	TGCAGTGCCTTAGAAGGTCCGGGACAGCCCCAGCATTTT
many	-	TRBJ1-1	TRBV5-1	CASSSGLGDGAFF	TGCGCCAGCAGCTCGGGACTTGGGGACGGGGCTTTCTTT
many	TRBD1	TRBJ2-7	TRBV11-2	CASSLGQGVDYEQYF	TGTGCCAGCAGCTTAGGTCAGGGGGTTGACTACGAGCAGTACTTC
many	TRBD2	TRBJ2-1	TRBV20-1	CSASPLAGEYNEQFF	TGCAGTGCGTCCCCCCTAGCGGGAGAATACAATGAGCAGTTCTTC
few	-	TRBJ2-1	TRBV18	CASSHSGNQYNEQFF	TGTGCCAGCTCACATAGCGGAAACCAATACAATGAGCAGTTCTTC
many	-	TRBJ1-5	TRBV12-3/TRBV12-4	CASSLVQLSNQPQHF	TGTGCCAGCAGTTTGGTACAGCTTAGCAATCAGCCCCAGCATTTT
-	TRBD2	TRBJ2-1	TRBV29-1	CSVERGLAGGNEQFF	TGCAGCGTTGAACGAGGACTAGCGGGAGGAAATGAGCAGTTCTTC
few	TRBD1	TRBJ2-3	TRBV7-3	CASSLSQDRSTDTQYF	TGTGCCAGCAGCTTAAGCCAGGACAGGAGCACAGATACGCAGTATTTT
few	-	TRBJ2-4	TRBV6-5	CASSYDRVPGAKNIQYF	TGTGCCAGCAGTTACGATAGAGTCCCGGGGGCCAAAAACATTCAGTACTTC
few	-	TRBJ2-7	TRBV5-1	CASSPVGHEQYF	TGCGCCAGCAGCCCCGTGGGCCACGAGCAGTACTTC
many	TRBD2	TRBJ2-3	TRBV7-8	CASSLLFSGGRDTQYF	TGTGCCAGCAGCTTATTATTTAGCGGGGGCCGGGATACGCAGTATTTT
-	-	TRBJ2-4	TRBV15	CATSGLAGPGDKNIQYF	TGTGCCACCTCAGGCCTGGCAGGGCCGGGGGACAAAAACATTCAGTACTTC
few	-	TRBJ1-1	TRBV7-3	CASAPALRNTEAFF	TGTGCCAGCGCTCCGGCGCTTCGGAACACTGAAGCTTTCTTT
many	TRBD2	TRBJ2-7	TRBV6-2/TRBV6-3	CASRQTAGGSYEQYF	TGTGCCAGCAGACAAACCGCGGGAGGGTCCTACGAGCAGTACTTC
few	TRBD2	TRBJ2-1	TRBV7-2	CASSPGSGGYYNEQFF	TGTGCCAGCAGCCCCGGTAGCGGGGGCTACTACAATGAGCAGTTCTTC
-	-	TRBJ2-1	TRBV24-1	CATSEISKPTYNEQFF	TGTGCCACCAGTGAAATTAGCAAACCCACCTACAATGAGCAGTTCTTC
many	TRBD2	TRBJ2-7	TRBV11-2	CASSAPPGLAGGSSYEQYF	TGTGCCAGCAGCGCTCCACCGGGACTAGCGGGAGGGAGCTCCTACGAGCAGTACTTC
many	-	TRBJ2-5	TRBV12-3/TRBV12-4	CASTPSGTETQYF	TGTGCCAGCACCCCCTCCGGCACGGAGACCCAGTACTTC
few	TRBD1	TRBJ2-5	TRBV10-3	CAISGQTRGRGEETQYF	TGTGCCATCAGTGGTCAAACCAGGGGGAGAGGGGAAGAGACCCAGTACTTC
-	-	TRBJ2-5	TRBV12-3/TRBV12-4	CASSRPPGETQYF	TGTGCCAGCAGCAGGCCCCCTGGGGAGACCCAGTACTTC
many	TRBD2	TRBJ2-7	TRBV29-1	CSVEDPGLAHYEQYF	TGCAGCGTTGAAGATCCGGGACTAGCGCACTACGAGCAGTACTTC
few	TRBD2	TRBJ2-3	TRBV9	CASSVAGGPDTQYF	TGTGCCAGCAGCGTAGCGGGGGGGCCAGATACGCAGTATTTT
-	-	TRBJ2-1	TRBV7-9	CASGTQDVGFNEQFF	TGTGCCAGCGGTACACAGGATGTAGGGTTCAATGAGCAGTTCTTC
few	TRBD2	TRBJ2-3	TRBV2	CASSPRTSGGANTQYF	TGTGCCAGCAGTCCGCGGACTAGCGGGGGGGCAAATACGCAGTATTTT
many	-	TRBJ2-3	TRBV10-3	CAISQGNPDTQYF	TGTGCCATCAGTCAAGGGAACCCAGATACGCAGTATTTT
-	TRBD1	TRBJ1-1	TRBV7-8	CASSLVRGLSNTEAFF	TGTGCCAGCAGCTTAGTCAGGGGGCTGAGTAACACTGAAGCTTTCTTT
few	-	TRBJ1-1	TRBV28	CASREGQLNTEAFF	TGTGCCAGCAGGGAAGGACAGTTGAACACTGAAGCTTTCTTT
-	TRBD2	TRBJ2-3	TRBV30	CAWRGLATTDTQYF	TGTGCCTGGAGGGGACTAGCGACGACAGATACGCAGTATTTT
many	-	TRBJ2-3	TRBV10-3	CAIDNGASGTDTQYF	TGTGCCATCGACAACGGGGCTAGCGGCACAGATACGCAGTATTTT
many	-	TRBJ1-6	TRBV12-3/TRBV12-4	CASSFPGTLHF	TGTGCCAGCAGTTTTCCGGGGACCCTCCACTTT
many	-	TRBJ1-2	TRBV20-1	CSASHGGGHQRYGYTF	TGCAGTGCTAGTCACGGGGGCGGGCACCAACGCTATGGCTACACCTTC
-	-	TRBJ2-7	TRBV19	CASSITAGSSYEQYF	TGTGCCAGTAGTATAACGGCAGGGAGCTCCTACGAGCAGTACTTC
many	-	TRBJ2-4	TRBV7-9	CASSPRGGQAKNIQYF	TGTGCCAGCAGCCCGAGGGGGGGGCAAGCCAAAAACATTCAGTACTTC
-	-	TRBJ2-7	TRBV20-1	CSANRDTRYYEQYF	TGCAGTGCTAACCGGGACACTAGGTACTACGAGCAGTACTTC
few	TRBD2	TRBJ2-1	TRBV4-3	CASSQAAGPALADEQFF	TGCGCCAGCAGCCAAGCAGCGGGACCGGCCCTTGCGGATGAGCAGTTCTTC
many	-	TRBJ2-7	TRBV12-3/TRBV12-4	CASSLVAESYEQYF	TGTGCCAGCAGTTTAGTAGCGGAGTCCTACGAGCAGTACTTC
few	-	TRBJ2-7	TRBV6-1	CASSVGAGLGEQYF	TGTGCCAGCAGTGTCGGGGCCGGTTTAGGCGAGCAGTACTTC
many	TRBD1	TRBJ2-1	TRBV29-1	CSVPGQGASNEQFF	TGCAGCGTACCGGGACAGGGGGCATCGAATGAGCAGTTCTTC
many	-	TRBJ2-5	TRBV6-5	CASSYSQGQETQYF	TGTGCCAGCAGTTACTCACAGGGCCAAGAGACCCAGTACTTC